Listed below are T cell receptor beta chains from one sample, sequenced in a study of T cells in Graves' hyperthyroidism and ophthalmopathy. TCRdb re-analysed the multiplex PCR reads in MiXCR, keeping a single row per CDR3 protein. This sample has fewer than 650,000 distinct CDR3 sequences, with 12% to 15% found just once. The sample taken for sequencing was blood. Source of these receptors: a woman aged 40-49 years with Graves' hyperthyroidism. Each CDR3 is given with its conserved first and last residue. The D gene is left open where the match is weak. Where a row states a size, it is once, few, many or the class of an expanded clone; other rows omit it.

D gene	V gene	clone size	J gene	CDR3 protein	CDR3 DNA
NA	TRBV9	many	TRBJ2-5	CASSLNPDGARQETQYF	TGTGCCAGCAGCCTAAATCCGGATGGGGCTCGGCAAGAGACCCAGTACTTC
TRBD2	TRBV6-1	many	TRBJ2-7	CASSFQLTSGKPYEQYF	TGTGCCAGCAGTTTCCAACTGACTAGCGGGAAGCCCTACGAGCAGTACTTC
NA	TRBV6-2/TRBV6-3	many	TRBJ2-7	CASSDGARTIYEQYF	TGTGCCAGCAGTGACGGTGCACGGACCATCTACGAGCAGTACTTC
NA	TRBV3-1	NA	TRBJ2-2	CASSQTLLGGSGELFF	TGTGCCAGCAGCCAAACTCTGTTGGGGGGCTCCGGGGAGCTGTTTTTT
TRBD1	TRBV19	NA	TRBJ2-6	CASSTRGTGGSGANVLTF	TGTGCCAGTAGTACAAGGGGGACAGGGGGATCAGGGGCCAACGTCCTGACTTTC
NA	TRBV5-8	NA	TRBJ2-2	CASSWDKAVNTGELFF	TGTGCCAGCAGCTGGGACAAAGCGGTGAACACCGGGGAGCTGTTTTTT
NA	TRBV7-3	many	TRBJ2-3	CASSQDYTDTQYF	TGTGCCAGCAGCCAGGACTACACAGATACGCAGTATTTT
TRBD1	TRBV5-6	NA	TRBJ1-6	CASSQPTGGYNSPLHF	TGTGCCAGCAGCCAACCCACAGGGGGCTATAATTCACCCCTCCACTTT
NA	TRBV12-3/TRBV12-4	many	TRBJ1-1	CASSFFGAQGAFF	TGTGCCAGCAGTTTTTTCGGAGCCCAAGGGGCTTTCTTT
NA	TRBV28	many	TRBJ1-2	CASSSSGGTNYGYTF	TGTGCCAGCAGTAGCAGCGGGGGGACTAACTATGGCTACACCTTC
TRBD2	TRBV20-1	many	TRBJ2-7	CSARIRTSANFYEQYF	TGCAGTGCTAGAATAAGGACTAGCGCCAACTTCTACGAGCAGTACTTC
TRBD2	TRBV20-1	few	TRBJ2-1	CSAYTPAAGGPYNEQFF	TGCAGTGCTTATACGCCCGCCGCGGGAGGGCCCTACAATGAGCAGTTCTTC
NA	TRBV5-1	many	TRBJ1-1	CASSLWTPNTEAFF	TGCGCCAGCAGCTTGTGGACCCCAAACACTGAAGCTTTCTTT
TRBD2	TRBV27	few	TRBJ2-1	CASSLYRWREGPNEQFF	TGTGCCAGCAGTTTATATCGATGGCGGGAGGGCCCCAATGAGCAGTTCTTC
TRBD1	TRBV7-3	NA	TRBJ1-1	CASSQTGGLRVNTEAFF	TGTGCCAGCAGCCAAACAGGGGGGCTTAGGGTGAACACTGAAGCTTTCTTT
NA	TRBV18	many	TRBJ2-5	CASSLDLNQETQYF	TGTGCCAGCTCACTGGACTTAAACCAAGAGACCCAGTACTTC
NA	TRBV2	many	TRBJ1-5	CASKAASTNQPQHF	TGTGCCAGCAAGGCCGCTTCCACCAATCAGCCCCAGCATTTT
NA	TRBV5-1	few	TRBJ2-5	CASSLAGRRQGLLETQYF	TGCGCCAGCAGCTTGGCCGGTCGGCGGCAGGGGTTATTGGAGACCCAGTACTTC
NA	TRBV20-1	many	TRBJ1-1	CSAWQIGTEAFF	TGCAGTGCCTGGCAGATCGGCACTGAAGCTTTCTTT
NA	TRBV11-2	few	TRBJ2-7	CASSLGFGTNYEQYF	TGTGCCAGCAGCTTAGGATTCGGGACGAACTACGAGCAGTACTTC
TRBD1	TRBV29-1	many	TRBJ1-1	CSVEDRTGDPAFF	TGCAGCGTTGAAGATAGGACAGGGGATCCCGCTTTCTTT
NA	TRBV3-1	many	TRBJ1-1	CASSQVVRYMNTEAFF	TGTGCCAGCAGCCAAGTCGTCCGCTATATGAACACTGAAGCTTTCTTT
NA	TRBV5-1	many	TRBJ1-6	CASSPREDNSPLHF	TGCGCCAGCAGCCCGAGGGAGGATAATTCACCCCTCCACTTT
TRBD2	TRBV5-8	many	TRBJ2-5	CASSFVAGGEETQYF	TGTGCCAGCAGCTTTGTTGCGGGAGGGGAAGAGACCCAGTACTTC
NA	TRBV3-1	many	TRBJ2-2	CASSQEDPRASNTGELFF	TGTGCCAGCAGCCAAGAAGACCCGCGGGCCTCGAACACCGGGGAGCTGTTTTTT
TRBD2	TRBV27	NA	TRBJ2-1	CASSRGGNNEQFF	TGTGCCAGCAGCCGGGGAGGGAACAATGAGCAGTTCTTC
TRBD1	TRBV4-1	few	TRBJ2-7	CASSPQGQGTYEQYF	TGCGCCAGCAGCCCGCAAGGACAGGGGACCTACGAGCAGTACTTC
NA	TRBV5-1	NA	TRBJ2-7	CASSYEGLSSYEQYF	TGCGCCAGCAGCTACGAGGGACTGAGCTCCTACGAGCAGTACTTC
TRBD1	TRBV20-1	many	TRBJ1-2	CSVPGQGARGYTF	TGCAGTGTTCCGGGACAGGGGGCGCGTGGCTACACCTTC
TRBD2	TRBV28	NA	TRBJ2-2	CASSQPKKTSGSKTGELFF	TGTGCCAGCAGCCAACCTAAAAAGACTAGCGGGAGTAAAACCGGGGAGCTGTTTTTT
TRBD2	TRBV6-2/TRBV6-3	few	TRBJ2-7	CASSPGLTGGEFYEQYF	TGTGCCAGCAGTCCCGGTCTAACGGGAGGGGAGTTCTACGAGCAGTACTTC
TRBD1	TRBV2	NA	TRBJ2-7	CASSDREGFYEQYF	TGTGCCAGCAGCGACAGGGAAGGTTTCTACGAGCAGTACTTC
TRBD2	TRBV28	NA	TRBJ2-2	CASSKLERLAGGNTGELFF	TGTGCCAGCAGCAAATTAGAGAGACTAGCGGGAGGAAACACCGGGGAGCTGTTTTTT
TRBD2	TRBV20-1	many	TRBJ2-7	CSASTSGTTYEQYF	TGCAGTGCTAGCACTAGCGGGACTACCTACGAGCAGTACTTC
TRBD1	TRBV19	NA	TRBJ1-5	CASSIRPGTVDNQPQHF	TGTGCCAGTAGTATTCGTCCCGGGACAGTAGACAATCAGCCCCAGCATTTT
TRBD1	TRBV16	many	TRBJ1-1	CASSLSGTGDTEAFF	TGTGCCAGCAGCCTATCCGGGACAGGGGACACTGAAGCTTTCTTT
NA	TRBV3-1	many	TRBJ2-3	CASSQDRSTDTQYF	TGTGCCAGCAGCCAAGATAGAAGCACAGATACGCAGTATTTT
NA	TRBV29-1	few	TRBJ2-1	CSVGGVNEQFF	TGCAGCGTTGGGGGGGTCAATGAGCAGTTCTTC
NA	TRBV6-6	many	TRBJ2-7	CASSYSQRSSYEQYF	TGTGCCAGCAGTTACTCGCAGAGGAGCTCCTACGAGCAGTACTTC
TRBD2	TRBV20-1	few	TRBJ2-1	CSAKDRKTSGIYNEQFF	TGCAGTGCTAAAGACCGCAAGACTAGCGGAATCTACAATGAGCAGTTCTTC
NA	TRBV20-1	many	TRBJ2-3	CSARAARTGTDTQYF	TGCAGTGCTCGAGCGGCTCGAACGGGCACAGATACGCAGTATTTT
TRBD1	TRBV5-7	NA	TRBJ1-1	CASSPRQGPGNTEAFF	TGTGCCAGCAGCCCCAGACAGGGGCCTGGTAACACTGAAGCTTTCTTT
NA	TRBV12-3/TRBV12-4	NA	TRBJ1-5	CASSFGESRGPQHF	TGTGCCAGCAGTTTCGGAGAATCGAGGGGGCCCCAGCATTTT